This T cell receptor beta chain is drawn from a study of patients and donors after allogeneic stem cell transplantation. This clonotype came up a few times. TCRdb independently ran MiXCR on the RT-PCR reads; one entry per CDR3 protein. The repertoire holds approximately 150,000 distinct CDR3 sequences, with about 30% as singletons. CDR3 length: 17 amino acids. The V and J ends lost 1 base and 4 bases, in that order; junction bases with no gene match: 9. In germline, CDR1 is LGHDT, CDR2 YNNKEL (reference sequence). The rearrangement joins TRBV3-1 to TRBJ2-5; 10 nucleotides align to TRBD2. The sample taken for sequencing was blood, either unsorted or a sorted T cell fraction (not recorded which). The clonotype originates from a human donor who was either an allogeneic HSCT recipient or a stem cell or donor lymphocyte infusion donor (not recorded which). It is not recorded whose cells these are; they may come from a transplant donor. The CDR3 DNA sequence: TGTGCCAGCAGCCAAGCGCTAGCGGGAGTCGGAGCAGAGACCCAGTACTTC. The encoded protein is CASSQALAGVGAETQYF.